These 5 T cell receptor beta chains originate from one sample sequenced in a study of blood T cell repertoires in COVID-19. Only in-frame clones appear in the TCRdb table, and some are missing; sequencing was by immunoSEQ multiplex PCR. The sample contains about 210,000 clones, about 81% of which appear only once. The sequenced sample consisted of PBMCs or T cells enriched from blood (not recorded which). Receptors originate from a man aged 35 to 55 who had recovered from COVID-19.

The chain recombines TRBV18 with TRBJ2-7, with TRBD1 matching 7 bases. The CDR3 is 14 amino acids. The J segment lost 4 bases and the V segment lost 3 bases, leaving 6 bases of the junction unmatched. Germline values: CDR1 KGHSH, CDR2 LQKENI. CDR3 sequence: CASSPSRQGYEQYF. The CDR3 bases are TGTGCCAGCTCACCTTCCCGACAGGGTTACGAGCAGTACTTC.

This rearrangement joins TRBV19 to TRBJ2-1, with TRBD2 matching 9 bases. Per the germline V gene, CDR1 is LNHDA and CDR2 is SQIVND (reference sequence). Trimming took 2 bases from V and 4 from J; bases not matched to a gene: 6. The CDR3 runs 16 residues. CDR3 region: CASSILRAGGYNEQFF. The CDR3 nucleotides are TGTGCCAGTAGTATATTGCGAGCGGGAGGATACAATGAGCAGTTCTTC.

This sequence joins TRBV23-1 and TRBJ1-2; 7 bases are shared with TRBD1. TRBV23-1 is classed as an ORF, of uncertain function. With V trimmed by 7 bases and J by 6 bases, 8 bases remained unmatched. CDR3 length: 13 residues. CDR3 DNA: TGCGCCAGCACTCTAATGACAGGGAATGGCTACACCTTC. Amino acid sequence: CASTLMTGNGYTF.

The chain joins TRBV18 to TRBJ2-3; 10 positions agree with TRBD2. V shed 2 bases, J shed 1 base, and the junction held 9 bases outside the gene matches. Germline CDR1 is KGHSH and CDR2 is LQKENI. This CDR3 is 18 amino acids long. In nucleotides, the CDR3 is TGTGCCAGCTCACCAGGTCTAGCGGGGGTATTTGGCACAGATACGCAGTATTTT. Translating it yields CASSPGLAGVFGTDTQYF. Filled out from reference TRBV18 and TRBJ2-3, the complete variable domain reads NAGVMQNPRHLVRRRGQEARLRCSPMKGHSHVYWYRQLPEEGLKFMVYLQKENIIDESGMPKERFSAEFPKEGPSILRIQQVVRGDSAAYFCASSPGLAGVFGTDTQYFGPGTRLTVL.

V usage is TRBV5-4 and J usage is TRBJ1-3, with 7 bases matching TRBD1. The CDR3 consists of 14 residues. Germline loops: CDR1 SGHNT, CDR2 YYREEE (reference sequence). Trimming at V came to 4 bases and at J to 1 base, leaving 2 bases not matched to a gene. Here the CDR3 DNA reads TGTGCCAGCAGCCTGACAGGGTCTGGAAACACCATATATTTT. It translates to CASSLTGSGNTIYF.